The 5 T cell receptor beta chains reported below all come from one sample, sequenced in a study of PD-1 blockade in classical Hodgkin lymphoma. Time point here: cycle 4 day 1 (C4D1), after more than five weeks of nivolumab. Patients all relapsed after autologous stem cell transplantation, and there was variation in brentuximab vedotin exposure. Data came from immunoSEQ multiplex PCR; TCRdb stores just in-frame clones and leaves some out. The sample consists of just under 65,000 clones, roughly nine tenths of them appearing once. This specimen was peripheral blood mononuclear cells (PBMCs), taken before the fourth cycle of nivolumab. These receptors originate from a human donor with classical Hodgkin lymphoma.

The CDR3 coding sequence is TGTGCCAGCAGCTTAGCAGGACAGGGGTTAAAAAACATTCAGTACTTC. As protein: CASSLAGQGLKNIQYF. The V call is TRBV7-9, the J call TRBJ2-4; 9 nucleotides agree with TRBD1. This CDR3 has 16 amino acids. Germline CDR1 and CDR2: SEHNR and FQNEAQ (reference sequence). Germline trimming cut 0 bases from V and 4 bases from J; bases unmatched to any gene: 4.

The J gene is TRBJ1-1, the V gene TRBV15; D perhaps matches TRBD1 (5 bases). CDR3 length equals 14 residues. The germline CDR1 and CDR2 sequences are LNHNV and YYDKDF (reference sequence). With 1 base removed from V and 5 bases from J, the gap between germline ends came to 11 bases. Here the CDR3 DNA reads TGTGCCACCAGCAGAGGTGGGGGGTTTACTGAAGCTTTCTTT. Its protein is CATSRGGGFTEAFF.

The rearrangement uses TRBV5-1 and TRBJ2-7; 8 bases map to TRBD2. The CDR3 has 15 residues. J lost 0 bases, V lost 1 base, and 3 bases had no gene match. The V gene's germline CDR1 is SGHRS and CDR2 YFSETQ. The CDR3 DNA reads TGCGCCAGCAGCTTGATTAGCGGGGTCTCCTACGAGCAGTACTTC. It codes for CASSLISGVSYEQYF. Together with reference TRBV5-1 and TRBJ2-7, the CDR3 gives the full variable domain: KAGVTQTPRYLIKTRGQQVTLSCSPISGHRSVSWYQQTPGQGLQFLFEYFSETQRNKGNFPGRFSGRQFSNSRSEMNVSTLELGDSALYLCASSLISGVSYEQYFGPGTRLTVT.

This chain joins TRBV11-2 and TRBJ2-2, with a weak D call TRBD2 (6 bases). Germline loops: CDR1 SGHAT, CDR2 FQNNGV. V shed 5 bases and J shed 3 bases, with 10 bases lying between them. The CDR3 extends over 14 amino acids. The CDR3 sequence: CASSQGLYTGELFF. The CDR3 DNA follows: TGTGCCAGCAGCCAGGGACTTTACACCGGGGAGCTGTTTTTT. Based on the CDR3 plus reference TRBV11-2 and TRBJ2-2, the full variable domain is EAGVAQSPRYKIIEKRQSVAFWCNPISGHATLYWYQQILGQGPKLLIQFQNNGVVDDSQLPKDRFSAERLKGVDSTLKIQPAKLEDSAVYLCASSQGLYTGELFFGEGSRLTVL.

V and J are TRBV5-4 and TRBJ2-2; TRBD2 might be the D (6 bases). This CDR3 contains 15 residues. Deletions cut 5 bases from V and 1 base from J, with 12 bases between. CDR1 SGHNT and CDR2 YYREEE come from the germline V gene (reference sequence). Here the CDR3 DNA reads TGTGCCAGCAGTACCGGGACTTTGAACACCGGGGAGCTGTTTTTT. Translation: CASSTGTLNTGELFF.